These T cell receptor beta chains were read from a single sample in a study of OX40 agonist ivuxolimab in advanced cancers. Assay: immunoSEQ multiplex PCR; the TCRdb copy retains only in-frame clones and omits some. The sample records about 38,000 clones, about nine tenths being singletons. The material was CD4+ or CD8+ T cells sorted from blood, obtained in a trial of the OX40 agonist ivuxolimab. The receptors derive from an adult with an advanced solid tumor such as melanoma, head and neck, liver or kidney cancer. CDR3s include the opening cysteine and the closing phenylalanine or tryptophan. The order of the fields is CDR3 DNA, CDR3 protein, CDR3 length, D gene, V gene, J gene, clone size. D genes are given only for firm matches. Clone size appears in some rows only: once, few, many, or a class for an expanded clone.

CDR3nt: TGCGCCAGCAGCCAAGATAACTCCCGATGGGGAGATACGCAGTATTTT
CDR3aa: CASSQDNSRWGDTQYF
len: 16
d_gene: .
v_gene: TRBV4-1
j_gene: TRBJ2-3
abundance: once

CDR3nt: TGCGCCAGCAGCGAGGACACAGATACGCAGTATTTT
CDR3aa: CASSEDTDTQYF
len: 12
d_gene: .
v_gene: TRBV5-1
j_gene: TRBJ2-3
abundance: .

CDR3nt: TGTGCCAGTACCAAGGGACAGCGGAACTACGAGCAGTACTTC
CDR3aa: CASTKGQRNYEQYF
len: 14
d_gene: TRBD1
v_gene: TRBV19
j_gene: TRBJ2-7
abundance: .

CDR3nt: TGTGCCAGCAGTACCACAGGGGCAAGAGCTGAAGCTTTCTTT
CDR3aa: CASSTTGARAEAFF
len: 14
d_gene: TRBD1
v_gene: TRBV6-6
j_gene: TRBJ1-1
abundance: .

CDR3nt: TGTGCCAGCCAGCTCGGGGGTAGCAATCAGCCCCAGCATTTT
CDR3aa: CASQLGGSNQPQHF
len: 14
d_gene: .
v_gene: TRBV2
j_gene: TRBJ1-5
abundance: .

CDR3nt: TGCAGCGGGGGACTAGCCTTTAACACCGGGGAGCTGTTTTTT
CDR3aa: CSGGLAFNTGELFF
len: 14
d_gene: TRBD2
v_gene: TRBV29-1
j_gene: TRBJ2-2
abundance: .

CDR3nt: TGTGCCAGCAGCCTCCCCATGGGACAGAACACCGGGGAGCTGTTTTTT
CDR3aa: CASSLPMGQNTGELFF
len: 16
d_gene: .
v_gene: TRBV7-9
j_gene: TRBJ2-2
abundance: few

CDR3nt: TGTGCCAGTAGTATGTCGATTCGGGGGACATCAAACTATGGCTACACCTTC
CDR3aa: CASSMSIRGTSNYGYTF
len: 17
d_gene: .
v_gene: TRBV19
j_gene: TRBJ1-2
abundance: once

CDR3nt: TGTGCCAGCATCCCCAGGGGACAGAACTATGGCTACACCTTC
CDR3aa: CASIPRGQNYGYTF
len: 14
d_gene: TRBD1
v_gene: TRBV6-5
j_gene: TRBJ1-2
abundance: .

CDR3nt: TGTGCCAGCAGCCAGACTAGCGGGGACAATGAGCAGTTCTTC
CDR3aa: CASSQTSGDNEQFF
len: 14
d_gene: TRBD2
v_gene: TRBV5-4
j_gene: TRBJ2-1
abundance: .

CDR3nt: TGTGCCAGCTATATCAGCTCTGGGGCCAACGTCCTGACTTTC
CDR3aa: CASYISSGANVLTF
len: 14
d_gene: .
v_gene: TRBV18
j_gene: TRBJ2-6
abundance: .

CDR3nt: TGTGCCAGCAGCTTTAGCGGAAACACCATATATTTT
CDR3aa: CASSFSGNTIYF
len: 12
d_gene: .
v_gene: TRBV11-2
j_gene: TRBJ1-3
abundance: once

CDR3nt: TGTGCCACGACCAGGGACACCGGGGAGCTGTTTTTT
CDR3aa: CATTRDTGELFF
len: 12
d_gene: .
v_gene: TRBV10-3
j_gene: TRBJ2-2
abundance: .

CDR3nt: TGTGCCAGCAGCCCCGCGGGGGGGCTGGTTATCGGGACCCAGTACTTC
CDR3aa: CASSPAGGLVIGTQYF
len: 16
d_gene: TRBD2
v_gene: TRBV14
j_gene: TRBJ2-5
abundance: .

CDR3nt: TGTGCCATCTCGGGGTCAGGGAACGGAAACATTCAGTACTTC
CDR3aa: CAISGSGNGNIQYF
len: 14
d_gene: .
v_gene: TRBV10-3
j_gene: TRBJ2-4
abundance: .

CDR3nt: TGTGCCACCAGCAGACTCAATGAAAAACTGTTTTTT
CDR3aa: CATSRLNEKLFF
len: 12
d_gene: .
v_gene: TRBV15
j_gene: TRBJ1-4
abundance: .

CDR3nt: TGTGCCAGCAGCTTAAGTCCCACAGATACGCAGTATTTT
CDR3aa: CASSLSPTDTQYF
len: 13
d_gene: .
v_gene: TRBV7-3
j_gene: TRBJ2-3
abundance: .

CDR3nt: TGCGCCAGCAGCCCGCTCGACAGATTCGCAACTAATGAAAAACTGTTTTTT
CDR3aa: CASSPLDRFATNEKLFF
len: 17
d_gene: .
v_gene: TRBV5-1
j_gene: TRBJ1-4
abundance: few

CDR3nt: TGTGCCAGCAGTCCACTAGCGGGGAGCACAGATACGCAGTATTTT
CDR3aa: CASSPLAGSTDTQYF
len: 15
d_gene: TRBD2
v_gene: TRBV2
j_gene: TRBJ2-3
abundance: .

CDR3nt: TGTGCTAGTGGTAAAGGACTAGACCAAGAGACCCAGTACTTC
CDR3aa: CASGKGLDQETQYF
len: 14
d_gene: TRBD2
v_gene: TRBV12-5
j_gene: TRBJ2-5
abundance: .

CDR3nt: TGTGCCAGCCAGACCGTTCGATTCACTGAAGCTTTCTTT
CDR3aa: CASQTVRFTEAFF
len: 13
d_gene: .
v_gene: TRBV6-5
j_gene: TRBJ1-1
abundance: .

CDR3nt: TGTGCCAGCACCCTGGACACCCGGAACACTGAAGCTTTCTTT
CDR3aa: CASTLDTRNTEAFF
len: 14
d_gene: .
v_gene: TRBV6-1
j_gene: TRBJ1-1
abundance: .

CDR3nt: TGCGCCAGCAGCCCTCCGGGACAGGGTACGACAGATACGCAGTATTTT
CDR3aa: CASSPPGQGTTDTQYF
len: 16
d_gene: TRBD1
v_gene: TRBV5-1
j_gene: TRBJ2-3
abundance: .

CDR3nt: TGTGCCTGGAGAGGGCGACAGGGGATGATTAGCAATCAGCCCCAGCATTTT
CDR3aa: CAWRGRQGMISNQPQHF
len: 17
d_gene: TRBD1
v_gene: TRBV30
j_gene: TRBJ1-5
abundance: few

CDR3nt: TGCGCCAGCAGCCAGTCTTCCTTGGGGGGACTATCCTCTGGGGCCAACGTCCTGACTTTC
CDR3aa: CASSQSSLGGLSSGANVLTF
len: 20
d_gene: TRBD2
v_gene: TRBV4-1
j_gene: TRBJ2-6
abundance: .

CDR3nt: TGTGCCAGCAGCGTAGCGCCAGCAGGGGGGAGCACTGAAGCTTTCTTT
CDR3aa: CASSVAPAGGSTEAFF
len: 16
d_gene: TRBD1
v_gene: TRBV9
j_gene: TRBJ1-1
abundance: .

CDR3nt: TGTGCCAGCAGTGATGGACAGGTCAAAAACATTCAGTACTTC
CDR3aa: CASSDGQVKNIQYF
len: 14
d_gene: TRBD1
v_gene: TRBV2
j_gene: TRBJ2-4
abundance: .

CDR3nt: TGTGCCAGTAGTATCCAGGTCAATCAGCCCCAGCATTTT
CDR3aa: CASSIQVNQPQHF
len: 13
d_gene: .
v_gene: TRBV19
j_gene: TRBJ1-5
abundance: .

CDR3nt: TGTGCCAGCAGAGACAGGCACGAGCAGTACTTC
CDR3aa: CASRDRHEQYF
len: 11
d_gene: .
v_gene: TRBV6-6
j_gene: TRBJ2-7
abundance: .

CDR3nt: TGTGCCAGCAGCGAGACCCTAGGTGCCGAGCAGTACTTC
CDR3aa: CASSETLGAEQYF
len: 13
d_gene: .
v_gene: TRBV9
j_gene: TRBJ2-7
abundance: .

CDR3nt: TGTGCCAGCAGCTCCTCAGGACTAGCGGACGAGCAGTACTTC
CDR3aa: CASSSSGLADEQYF
len: 14
d_gene: TRBD2
v_gene: TRBV5-4
j_gene: TRBJ2-7
abundance: .

CDR3nt: TGTGCCAGCAGGGACCGCGGGACCAATCAGCCCCAGCATTTT
CDR3aa: CASRDRGTNQPQHF
len: 14
d_gene: .
v_gene: TRBV28
j_gene: TRBJ1-5
abundance: .

CDR3nt: TGTGCCAGCAGCTTGGCAGATACGCAGTATTTT
CDR3aa: CASSLADTQYF
len: 11
d_gene: .
v_gene: TRBV7-2
j_gene: TRBJ2-3
abundance: .

CDR3nt: TGCAGCGTGCAAAGGGACAGTGGAAACACCATATATTTT
CDR3aa: CSVQRDSGNTIYF
len: 13
d_gene: TRBD1
v_gene: TRBV29-1
j_gene: TRBJ1-3
abundance: .

CDR3nt: TGTGCCAGCAGCCCCGGCACAGCCCTCCAAGCGCTGTACTTC
CDR3aa: CASSPGTALQALYF
len: 14
d_gene: .
v_gene: TRBV11-2
j_gene: TRBJ2-5
abundance: .

CDR3nt: TGTGCCAGTTCTCGGTGGGGGGAGACCCAGTACTTC
CDR3aa: CASSRWGETQYF
len: 12
d_gene: .
v_gene: TRBV7-9
j_gene: TRBJ2-5
abundance: .